These 27 T cell receptor beta chains were all obtained from the same sample, sequenced in a study of cytomegalovirus exposure and HLA in healthy donors. This PCR relied on a set of 60 Vbeta primers and 13 Jbeta primers. Clones were read by immunoSEQ multiplex PCR, and TCRdb kept only the in-frame ones, dropping some. The repertoire holds 170,000 or so clones, with 70% to 80% as singletons. What was sequenced was PBMCs. The origin of the receptors is a woman younger than 45 in good health and CMV-seropositive.

CDR3 sequence reads: CASSEGQGAFEKLFF. The DNA of the CDR3 is TGTGCCAGCAGTGAAGGTCAGGGGGCTTTCGAAAAACTGTTTTTT. The genes are TRBV2 and TRBJ1-4, with TRBD1 matching over 8 bases. The CDR3 is 15 residues long. Germline CDR1 and CDR2: SNHLY and FYNNEI. V dropped 1 base and J dropped 8; count of bases not matched to a gene: 6.

V is TRBV4-3 and J is TRBJ2-2; no clear D gene. The V end was cut by 1 base, the J end by 1 base, with 4 bases between. Germline values: CDR1 LGHNA, CDR2 YSLEER. The CDR3 has 14 residues. CDR3 nucleotide sequence: TGCGCCAGCAGCCAAGGCAGGAACACCGGGGAGCTGTTTTTT. This gives the protein CASSQGRNTGELFF.

V and J are TRBV27 and TRBJ2-7; the match to TRBD1 covers 10 bases. V was pared by 2 bases and J by 6 bases, with 10 bases of the junction left unmatched. Germline CDR1 MNHEY, CDR2 SMNVEV (reference sequence). The CDR3 runs 16 residues. In DNA form, the CDR3 reads TGTGCCAGCAGTTTAAAACCGACAGGGGGCTCGGGCGAGCAGTACTTC. It translates to CASSLKPTGGSGEQYF.

This clone was picked up a small number of times. This sequence joins TRBV7-2 and TRBJ2-7; D ambiguous. The CDR3 loop spans 15 amino acids. From germline, CDR1 is SGHTA and CDR2 FQGNSA. The V end was cut by 1 base, the J end by 2 bases, with 12 bases between. The CDR3 sequence is CASSLGQAMTYEQYF. The CDR3 nucleotides read TGTGCCAGCAGCTTAGGGCAGGCCATGACCTACGAGCAGTACTTC.

The chain uses TRBV11-1 and TRBJ2-7; tentatively, D is TRBD2 (6 bases). The CDR3 runs 13 residues. Germline CDR1 and CDR2: SGHAT and FQDESV (reference sequence). V was trimmed by 3 bases and J by 0 bases, leaving 6 bases between them. CDR3 protein: CASSFSGSYEQYF. In DNA, the CDR3 is TGTGCCAGCAGCTTTAGCGGCTCCTACGAGCAGTACTTC.

Notes on this clone: The junction shows a germline mismatch at one end, possibly a read error. CDR3 nucleotide sequence: TGTGCCAGCAAACTATCGGTTATGGCGGATCAGAACTTC. Its translation is CASKLSVMADQNF. The chain combines TRBV2 with TRBJ2-5; no clear D gene. This CDR3 has 13 residues. The V gene's germline CDR1 is SNHLY and CDR2 FYNNEI.

This clone was detected only once. The chain joins TRBV6-5 to TRBJ2-3; perhaps TRBD2 as D (5 bases). Trimming cost V 5 bases and J 0 bases, with 12 bases left between them. Germline CDR1 is MNHEY and CDR2 is SVGAGI. The CDR3 runs to 15 residues. This chain's CDR3 is CASSTPGSSTDTQYF. The DNA of the CDR3 is TGTGCCAGCAGTACCCCGGGGTCTAGCACAGATACGCAGTATTTT.

The count of this clone is one. The rearrangement uses TRBV5-1 and TRBJ1-1, with D maybe TRBD1 (5 bases). The CDR3 has 15 amino acids. V was cut by 0 bases and J by 1 base, with 10 bases left in between. CDR1 is SGHRS and CDR2 is YFSETQ in the germline V gene. The CDR3 loop is CASSLVGEANTEAFF. CDR3 in DNA: TGCGCCAGCAGCTTGGTAGGGGAGGCGAACACTGAAGCTTTCTTT.

This clone was detected only once. The J gene is TRBJ1-1, the V gene TRBV4-1, with 11 bases lining up with TRBD1. Germline CDR1 and CDR2: MGHRA and YSYEKL. This CDR3 region has 17 residues. With 0 bases clipped from V and 0 bases from J, the junction kept 3 bases outside the gene matches. The CDR3, as DNA: TGCGCCAGCAGCCAAGATCGGACAGGGGGCTTGAACACTGAAGCTTTCTTT. This sequence encodes CASSQDRTGGLNTEAFF.

The J gene is TRBJ2-4, the V gene TRBV4-1, with 10 bases matching TRBD2. The V segment lost 1 base and the J segment 0 bases; nucleotides outside the gene matches: 9. The CDR3 is 19 amino acids. Germline assignment: CDR1 MGHRA and CDR2 YSYEKL. CDR3 bases: TGCGCCAGCAGCCAAGGGACTAGCGGAGAGTCGGCAGCCAAAAACATTCAGTACTTC. Residues: CASSQGTSGESAAKNIQYF.

The chain carries TRBV29-1 and TRBJ1-5, with 7 bases aligning to TRBD1. Per the germline V gene, CDR1 is SQVTM and CDR2 is ANQGSEA. This CDR3 region has 15 residues. The J segment lost 0 bases and the V segment lost 5 bases, leaving 7 bases of the junction unmatched. DNA for the CDR3: TGCAGCGTTTTGAGTTACAGGGGTAGCAATCAGCCCCAGCATTTT. This codes for CSVLSYRGSNQPQHF.

The chain uses TRBV27 and TRBJ2-1; 11 nucleotides line up with TRBD1. This CDR3 is built from 15 residues. Germline CDR1 and CDR2: MNHEY and SMNVEV (reference sequence). V shed 5 bases and J 4 bases; nucleotides not matched to a gene: 4. The CDR3 sequence is CASSPGTGGYNEQFF. The CDR3 DNA follows: TGTGCCAGCAGTCCGGGGACAGGGGGGTACAATGAGCAGTTCTTC.

V usage is TRBV7-9 and J usage is TRBJ2-7; 9 bases match TRBD1. Germline lookup yields CDR1 SEHNR and CDR2 FQNEAQ (reference sequence). V lost 1 base, J lost 4 bases, and 2 bases stayed unmatched. CDR3 length equals 14 residues. In DNA, the CDR3 is TGTGCCAGCAGCTTAGGGGGACAGGGTTACGAGCAGTACTTC. The encoded protein is CASSLGGQGYEQYF.

This chain joins TRBV7-2 and TRBJ1-1, with D uncertain. The length of the CDR3 is 14 residues. Deletions cut 5 bases from V and 0 bases from J, with 10 bases between. Germline CDR1 and CDR2: SGHTA and FQGNSA. The CDR3 bases are TGTGCCAGCAGCCCCTCGTATGTGAACACTGAAGCTTTCTTT. Residues: CASSPSYVNTEAFF.

J is TRBJ2-6 and V is TRBV30; D perhaps matches TRBD2 (6 bases). Germline CDR1 GTSNPN, CDR2 SVGIG (reference sequence). This CDR3 is 17 amino acids long. Trimming cost V 1 base and J 0 bases, with 13 bases left between them. The CDR3 nucleotides read TGTGCCTGGAGTGCTGCTAGCGCTGTCTCTGGGGCCAACGTCCTGACTTTC. Translation: CAWSAASAVSGANVLTF. The full variable domain, in which reference TRBV30 and TRBJ2-6 provide the parts outside the CDR3, is SQTIHQWPATLVQPVGSPLSLECTVEGTSNPNLYWYRQAAGRGLQLLFYSVGIGQISSEVPQNLSASRPQDRQFILSSKKLLLSDSGFYLCAWSAASAVSGANVLTFGAGSRLTVL.

This rearrangement joins TRBV19 to TRBJ1-2, with D possibly matching TRBD1 (6 bases). This CDR3 spans 14 amino acids. Trimming took 6 bases from V and 4 from J, leaving 15 bases between them. Per the germline V gene, CDR1 is LNHDA and CDR2 is SQIVND (reference sequence). This chain's CDR3 is CASSPSGGAYGYTF. The CDR3 nucleotides are TGTGCCAGTAGCCCTTCGGGGGGCGCCTATGGCTACACCTTC.

The gene calls are TRBV27 and TRBJ2-3, with a tentative D call TRBD1 (6 bases). This CDR3 contains 16 residues. The V gene lost 6 bases and the J gene lost 2 bases, with 18 bases spanning the gap. Germline CDR1 reads MNHEY; CDR2 reads SMNVEV (reference sequence). CDR3 sequence reads: CASRPPQGFLTDTQYF. The CDR3 DNA reads as TGTGCCAGCAGGCCTCCACAGGGTTTTCTCACAGATACGCAGTATTTT.

The chain combines TRBV30 with TRBJ2-2, with D maybe TRBD1 (6 bases). Germline CDR1 is GTSNPN and CDR2 is SVGIG (reference sequence). V was pared by 0 bases and J by 5 bases, with 10 bases between. This CDR3 comprises 14 residues. The CDR3 sequence is CAWSVGQGTGELFF. CDR3 nucleotide sequence: TGTGCCTGGAGTGTTGGGCAGGGGACCGGGGAGCTGTTTTTT.

V is TRBV6-5 and J is TRBJ2-7, with TRBD1 matching 10 bases. CDR1 and CDR2 from the germline V gene are MNHEY and SVGAGI. Trimming cost V 4 bases and J 3 bases; bases outside gene matches: 6. CDR3 length: 15 amino acids. The CDR3, as DNA: TGTGCCAGCAGTTCAGGGACAGGGGTTATCTACGAGCAGTACTTC. Amino acid sequence: CASSSGTGVIYEQYF.

This chain joins TRBV11-3 and TRBJ1-4; tentatively, D is TRBD1 (6 bases). The V end lost 4 bases, the J end lost 2 bases, and 17 bases lay between the germline ends. The V gene's germline CDR1 is SGHNT and CDR2 YENEEA. CDR3 length equals 17 residues. CDR3 sequence (DNA): TGTGCCAGCAGCTGGAATGGCGGCAGGGGCACTAATGAAAAACTGTTTTTT. Translation: CASSWNGGRGTNEKLFF.

This chain connects TRBV9 to TRBJ2-2; 10 nucleotides align to TRBD1. This CDR3 comprises 18 residues. V trimming: 9 bases; J trimming: 1 base; junction bases outside the gene matches: 15. From germline, CDR1 is SGDLS and CDR2 YYNGEE. In DNA form, the CDR3 reads TGTGCCACCCAAATTCGACAGGGGGCGTCCGTGAACACCGGGGAGCTGTTTTTT. Its protein is CATQIRQGASVNTGELFF.

V gene TRBV18 combines with J gene TRBJ1-1, with 7 bases aligning to TRBD1. CDR3 size: 15 residues. Trimming removed 1 base from V and 5 bases from J; junction bases left unmatched: 7. CDR1 is KGHSH and CDR2 is LQKENI in the germline V gene. The CDR3 reads CASSPRGTASTEAFF. The CDR3 DNA follows: TGTGCCAGCTCACCACGCGGGACAGCTTCGACTGAAGCTTTCTTT.

This chain connects TRBV27 to TRBJ1-5; 8 positions match TRBD1. CDR1 and CDR2 from the germline V gene are MNHEY and SMNVEV (reference sequence). The ends lost 3 bases at V and 9 bases at J; junction bases unmatched: 19. This CDR3 spans 18 amino acids. The CDR3 sequence is CASSFMTGAVVFDRPQHF. CDR3 nucleotide sequence: TGTGCCAGCAGTTTTATGACAGGGGCGGTCGTATTCGATCGGCCCCAGCATTTT.

The chain carries TRBV30 and TRBJ2-2; TRBD2 aligns across 8 bases. V was clipped by 1 base and J by 3 bases; unmatched bases: 10. The CDR3 is 17 amino acids. Germline V gives CDR1 GTSNPN, CDR2 SVGIG (reference sequence). CDR3 coding DNA: TGTGCCTGGAGTGCAAGTCAAACTAGCGGTTACACCGGGGAGCTGTTTTTT. Translation gives CAWSASQTSGYTGELFF.

This clone was seen only a few times. V is TRBV7-2 and J is TRBJ2-1, with TRBD2 identical over 7 bases. Losses at the gene ends were 7 bases for V and 13 bases for J; bases not matched to a gene: 22. The CDR3 consists of 16 residues. The germline V gene encodes CDR1 SGHTA and CDR2 FQGNSA. CDR3 region: CASTQRGGRYSSDQFF. In nucleotides, the CDR3 is TGTGCCAGCACCCAGCGTGGCGGGAGATACTCGAGTGACCAGTTCTTC.

J is TRBJ2-7 and V is TRBV29-1; TRBD2 agrees at 15 bases. Germline trimming cut 6 bases from V and 6 bases from J; bases unmatched to any gene: 0. The CDR3 totals 12 residues. The V gene's germline CDR1 is SQVTM and CDR2 ANQGSEA. The CDR3, as DNA: TGCAGCGTGGGACTAGCGGGAGGCGAGCAGTACTTC. Its protein is CSVGLAGGEQYF.

V gene TRBV6-6 combines with J gene TRBJ1-5; the D gene is possibly TRBD1 (6 bases). Germline values: CDR1 MNHNY, CDR2 SVGAGI (reference sequence). With 0 bases removed from V and 2 bases from J, the gap between germline ends came to 11 bases. The CDR3 contains 16 residues. The CDR3 loop reads CASSYSVGGGNQPQHF. Here the CDR3 DNA reads TGTGCCAGCAGTTACTCGGTAGGGGGGGGCAATCAGCCCCAGCATTTT.